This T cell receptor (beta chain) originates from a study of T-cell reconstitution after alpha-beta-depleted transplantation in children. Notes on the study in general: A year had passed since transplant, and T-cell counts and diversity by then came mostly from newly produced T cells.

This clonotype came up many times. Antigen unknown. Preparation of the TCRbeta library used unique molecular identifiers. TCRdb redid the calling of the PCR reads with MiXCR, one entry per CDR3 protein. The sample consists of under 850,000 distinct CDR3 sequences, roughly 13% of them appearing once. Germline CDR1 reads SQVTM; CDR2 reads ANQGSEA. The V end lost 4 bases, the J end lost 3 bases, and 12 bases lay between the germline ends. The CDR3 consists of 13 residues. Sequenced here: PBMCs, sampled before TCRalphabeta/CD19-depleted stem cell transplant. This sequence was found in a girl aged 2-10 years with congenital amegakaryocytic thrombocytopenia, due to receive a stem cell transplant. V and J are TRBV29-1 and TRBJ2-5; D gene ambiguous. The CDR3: CSVVFRDKETQYF. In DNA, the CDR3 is TGCAGCGTTGTTTTTCGAGATAAAGAGACCCAGTACTTC.